This T cell receptor beta chain was recovered during a study of glioma-infiltrating T cells. General study findings and limits: Gliomas, especially low-grade, showed above-expected tissue-blood divergence; non-neoplastic patients showed below. CDR3 overlap between tissue and blood was very small.

Concerning this clonotype itself: Its antigen remains unidentified. This likely comes from a read error, as the CDR3 has no conserved phenylalanine or tryptophan at its end.

Amplification of TCR alpha and beta CDR3 regions from RNA used iRepertoire nested multiplex PCR. Tissue mRNA or PBMC total RNA, about 95-450 ng, went into one-step reverse transcription and amplification. Each CDR3 protein is one row after TCRdb ran MiXCR on the multiplex PCR reads. The sample includes about 110,000 distinct CDR3 sequences, less than 30% seen only once; the top ten take roughly 37%. The CDR3 has 15 amino acids. The germline gives CDR1 SEHNR, CDR2 FQNEAQ (reference sequence). Deletions cut 4 bases from V and 3 bases from J, with 15 bases between. Specimen: glioma tissue, nonneoplastic brain tissue, or PBMCs (not recorded which). The clonotype comes from a human donor with low-grade glioma or glioblastoma, undergoing nonglioma brain surgery, or in good health (not recorded which). The rearrangement uses TRBV7-9 and TRBJ1-2; D perhaps matches TRBD1 (6 bases). CDR3 nucleotide sequence: TGTGCCAGCAGCTCCGGACAGAGGGCCTACTATGGCTACACCTTA. It translates to CASSSGQRAYYGYTL.